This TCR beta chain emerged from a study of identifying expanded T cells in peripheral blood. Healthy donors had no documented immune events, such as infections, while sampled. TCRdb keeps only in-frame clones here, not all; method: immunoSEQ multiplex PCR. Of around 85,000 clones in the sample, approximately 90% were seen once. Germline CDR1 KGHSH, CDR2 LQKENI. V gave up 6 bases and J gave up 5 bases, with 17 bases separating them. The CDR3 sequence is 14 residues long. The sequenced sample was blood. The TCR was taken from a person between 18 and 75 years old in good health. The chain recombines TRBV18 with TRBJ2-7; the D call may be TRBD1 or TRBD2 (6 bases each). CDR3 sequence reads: CASSWYKEGDEQYF. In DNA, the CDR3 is TGTGCCAGCTCTTGGTACAAGGAGGGGGACGAGCAGTACTTC.